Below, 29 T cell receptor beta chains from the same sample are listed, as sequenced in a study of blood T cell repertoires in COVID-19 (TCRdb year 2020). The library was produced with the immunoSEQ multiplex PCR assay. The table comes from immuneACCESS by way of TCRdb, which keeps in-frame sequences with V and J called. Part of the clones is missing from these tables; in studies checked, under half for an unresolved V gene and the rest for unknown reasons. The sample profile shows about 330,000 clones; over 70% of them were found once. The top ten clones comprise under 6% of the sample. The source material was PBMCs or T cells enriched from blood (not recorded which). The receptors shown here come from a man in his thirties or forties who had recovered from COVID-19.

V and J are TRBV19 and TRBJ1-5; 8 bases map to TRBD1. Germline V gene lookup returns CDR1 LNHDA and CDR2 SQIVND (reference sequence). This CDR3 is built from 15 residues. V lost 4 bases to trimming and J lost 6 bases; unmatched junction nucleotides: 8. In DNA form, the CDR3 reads TGTGCCAGTAGTAAGCTACCTGACAGGGGTCAGCCCCAGCATTTT. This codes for CASSKLPDRGQPQHF.

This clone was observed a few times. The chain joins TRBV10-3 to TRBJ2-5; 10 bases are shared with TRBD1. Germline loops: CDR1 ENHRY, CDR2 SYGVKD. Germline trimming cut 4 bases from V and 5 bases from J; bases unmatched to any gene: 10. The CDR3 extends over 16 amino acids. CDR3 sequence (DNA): TGTGCCATCAGTGCCTCGACAGGGGGCGACGGGGAGACCCAGTACTTC. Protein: CAISASTGGDGETQYF.

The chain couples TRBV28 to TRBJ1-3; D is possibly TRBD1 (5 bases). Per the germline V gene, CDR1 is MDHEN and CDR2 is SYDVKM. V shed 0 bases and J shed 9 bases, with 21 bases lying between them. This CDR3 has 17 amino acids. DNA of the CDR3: TGTGCCAGCAGTTTATGGAACGAGCGGGGGGACTTTAGCACCATATATTTT. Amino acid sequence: CASSLWNERGDFSTIYF.

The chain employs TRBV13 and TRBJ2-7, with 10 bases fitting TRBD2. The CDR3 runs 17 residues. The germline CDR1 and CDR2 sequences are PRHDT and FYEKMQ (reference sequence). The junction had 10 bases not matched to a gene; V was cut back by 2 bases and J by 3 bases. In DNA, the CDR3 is TGTGCCAGCAGCTTATTAGCGGGGGGCACGAGGGTCTACGAGCAGTACTTC. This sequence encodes CASSLLAGGTRVYEQYF.

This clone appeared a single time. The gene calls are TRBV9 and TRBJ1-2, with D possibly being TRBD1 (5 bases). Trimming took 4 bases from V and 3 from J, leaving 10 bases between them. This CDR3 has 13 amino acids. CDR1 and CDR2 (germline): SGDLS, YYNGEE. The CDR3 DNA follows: TGTGCCAGCAGCTTCGGGACTTACTATGGCTACACCTTC. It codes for CASSFGTYYGYTF.

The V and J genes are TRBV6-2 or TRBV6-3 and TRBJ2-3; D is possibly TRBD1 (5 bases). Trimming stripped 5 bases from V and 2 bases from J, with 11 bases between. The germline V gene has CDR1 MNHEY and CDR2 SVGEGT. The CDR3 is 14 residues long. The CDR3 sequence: CASSPQDFTDTQYF. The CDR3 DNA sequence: TGTGCCAGCAGTCCACAGGATTTCACAGATACGCAGTATTTT.

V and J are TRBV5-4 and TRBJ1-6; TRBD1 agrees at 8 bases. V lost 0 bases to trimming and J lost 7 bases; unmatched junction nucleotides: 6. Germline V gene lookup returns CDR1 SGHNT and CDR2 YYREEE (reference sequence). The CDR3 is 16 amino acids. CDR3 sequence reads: CASSLDGQGANSPLHF. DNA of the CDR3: TGTGCCAGCAGCTTGGACGGACAGGGTGCCAATTCACCCCTCCACTTT.

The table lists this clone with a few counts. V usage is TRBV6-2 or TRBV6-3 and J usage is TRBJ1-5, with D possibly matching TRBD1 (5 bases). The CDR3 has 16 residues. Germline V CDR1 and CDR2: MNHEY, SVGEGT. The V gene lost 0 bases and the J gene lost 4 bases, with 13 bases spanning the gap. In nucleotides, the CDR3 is TGTGCCAGCAGTTACTCTAGGCAGGGTGGAAATCAGCCCCAGCATTTT. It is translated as CASSYSRQGGNQPQHF.

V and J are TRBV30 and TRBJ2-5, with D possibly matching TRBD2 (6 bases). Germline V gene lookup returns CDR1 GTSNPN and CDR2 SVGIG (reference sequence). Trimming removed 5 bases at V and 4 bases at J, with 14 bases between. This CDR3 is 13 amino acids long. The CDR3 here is CAWGFGRGETQYF. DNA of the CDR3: TGTGCCTGGGGCTTCGGGCGGGGAGAGACCCAGTACTTC.

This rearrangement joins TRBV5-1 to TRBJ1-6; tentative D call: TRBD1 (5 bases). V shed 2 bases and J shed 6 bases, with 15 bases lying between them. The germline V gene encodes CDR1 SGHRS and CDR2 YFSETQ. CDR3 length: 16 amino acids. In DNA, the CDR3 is TGCGCCAGCAGCTTATCATTGGGGGGACTTAATTCACCCCTCCACTTT. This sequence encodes CASSLSLGGLNSPLHF. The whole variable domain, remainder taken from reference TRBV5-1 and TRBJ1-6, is KAGVTQTPRYLIKTRGQQVTLSCSPISGHRSVSWYQQTPGQGLQFLFEYFSETQRNKGNFPGRFSGRQFSNSRSEMNVSTLELGDSALYLCASSLSLGGLNSPLHFGNGTRLTVT.

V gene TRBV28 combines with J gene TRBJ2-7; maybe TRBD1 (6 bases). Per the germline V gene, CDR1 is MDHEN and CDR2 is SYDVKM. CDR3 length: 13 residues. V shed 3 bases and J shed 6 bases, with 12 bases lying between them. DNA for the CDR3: TGTGCCAGCAGTTTCGGGGACACATCCGAGCAGTACTTC. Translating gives CASSFGDTSEQYF.

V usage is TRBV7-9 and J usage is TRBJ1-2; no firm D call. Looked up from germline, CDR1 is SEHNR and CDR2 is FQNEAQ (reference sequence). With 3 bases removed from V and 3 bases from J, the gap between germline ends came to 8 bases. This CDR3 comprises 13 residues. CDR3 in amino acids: CASSFAGDYGYTF. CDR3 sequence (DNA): TGTGCCAGCAGCTTTGCAGGCGACTATGGCTACACCTTC.

The CDR3 spells CATSPPTQGTYGYTF. The CDR3 coding sequence is TGTGCCACCAGCCCCCCGACCCAGGGGACCTATGGCTACACCTTC. The V and J genes are TRBV15 and TRBJ1-2; weak D call: TRBD1 (6 bases). With 5 bases removed from V and 4 bases from J, the gap between germline ends came to 17 bases. Germline V CDR1 and CDR2: LNHNV, YYDKDF (reference sequence). This CDR3 has 15 residues.

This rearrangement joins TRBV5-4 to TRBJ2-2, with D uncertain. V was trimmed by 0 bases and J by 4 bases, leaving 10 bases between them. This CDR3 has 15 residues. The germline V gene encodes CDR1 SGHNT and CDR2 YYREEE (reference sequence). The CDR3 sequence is CASSLDTFRTGELFF. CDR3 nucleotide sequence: TGTGCCAGCAGCTTGGACACCTTTCGCACCGGGGAGCTGTTTTTT.

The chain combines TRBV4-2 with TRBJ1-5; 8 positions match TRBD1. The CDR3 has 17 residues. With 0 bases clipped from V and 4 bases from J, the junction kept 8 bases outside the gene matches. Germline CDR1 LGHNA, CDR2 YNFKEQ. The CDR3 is CASSQDSDRGSNQPQHF. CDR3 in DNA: TGTGCCAGCAGCCAAGATTCAGACAGGGGATCAAATCAGCCCCAGCATTTT.

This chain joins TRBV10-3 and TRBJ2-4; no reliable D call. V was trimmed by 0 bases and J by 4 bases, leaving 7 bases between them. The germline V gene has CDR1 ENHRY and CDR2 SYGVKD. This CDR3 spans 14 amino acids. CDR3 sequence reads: CAISESHGKNIQYF. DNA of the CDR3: TGTGCCATCAGTGAGTCGCACGGGAAAAACATTCAGTACTTC.

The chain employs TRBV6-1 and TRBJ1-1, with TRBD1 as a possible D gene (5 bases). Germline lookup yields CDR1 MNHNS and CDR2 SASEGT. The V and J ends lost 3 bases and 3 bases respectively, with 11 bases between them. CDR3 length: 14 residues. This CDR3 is CASSDRGRDTEAFF. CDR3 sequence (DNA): TGTGCCAGCAGTGATAGGGGTCGGGACACTGAAGCTTTCTTT.

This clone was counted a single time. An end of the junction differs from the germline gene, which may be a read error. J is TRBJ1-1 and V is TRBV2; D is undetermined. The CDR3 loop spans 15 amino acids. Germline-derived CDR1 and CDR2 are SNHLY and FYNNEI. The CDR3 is CASSEGRRLNTEAFF. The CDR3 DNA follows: TGTGCCAGCAGCGAAGGCCGAAGACTCAACACTGAAGCTTTCTTT.

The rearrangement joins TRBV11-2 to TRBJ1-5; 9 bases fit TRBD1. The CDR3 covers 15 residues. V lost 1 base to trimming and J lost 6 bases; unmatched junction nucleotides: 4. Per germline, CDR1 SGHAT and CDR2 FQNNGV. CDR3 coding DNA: TGTGCCAGCAGCTTAGGGGACAGGGAAGGTCAGCCCCAGCATTTT. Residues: CASSLGDREGQPQHF.

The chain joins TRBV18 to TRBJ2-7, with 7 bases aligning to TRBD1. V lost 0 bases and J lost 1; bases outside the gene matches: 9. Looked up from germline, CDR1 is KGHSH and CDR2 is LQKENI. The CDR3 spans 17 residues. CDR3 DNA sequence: TGTGCCAGCTCACCACCGTTTCGGACAGGCTATTCCTACGAGCAGTACTTC. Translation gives CASSPPFRTGYSYEQYF.

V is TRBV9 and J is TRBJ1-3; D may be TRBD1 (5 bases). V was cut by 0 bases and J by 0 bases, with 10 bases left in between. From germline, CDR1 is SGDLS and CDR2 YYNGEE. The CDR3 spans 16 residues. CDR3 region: CASSVATTDSGNTIYF. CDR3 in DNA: TGTGCCAGCAGCGTAGCTACGACAGACTCTGGAAACACCATATATTTT.

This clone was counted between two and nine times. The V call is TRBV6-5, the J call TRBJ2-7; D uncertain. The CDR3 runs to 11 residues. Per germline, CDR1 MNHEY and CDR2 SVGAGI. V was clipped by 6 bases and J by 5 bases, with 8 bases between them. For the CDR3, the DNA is TGTGCCAGCAGACTTTTAGACGAGCAGTACTTC. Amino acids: CASRLLDEQYF.

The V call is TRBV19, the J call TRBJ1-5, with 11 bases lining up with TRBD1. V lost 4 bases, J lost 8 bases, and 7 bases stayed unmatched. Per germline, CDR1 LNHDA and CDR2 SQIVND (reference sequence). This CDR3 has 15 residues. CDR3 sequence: CASSKGQGAAEPQHF. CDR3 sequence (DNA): TGTGCCAGTAGTAAAGGACAGGGGGCCGCTGAGCCCCAGCATTTT.

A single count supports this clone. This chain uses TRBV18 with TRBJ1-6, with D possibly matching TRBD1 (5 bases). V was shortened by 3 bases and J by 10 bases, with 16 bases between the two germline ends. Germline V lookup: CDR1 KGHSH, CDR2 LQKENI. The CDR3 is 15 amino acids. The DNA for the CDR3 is TGTGCCAGCTCACCCTCGACAGTCCTAATATCACCCCTCCACTTT. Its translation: CASSPSTVLISPLHF.

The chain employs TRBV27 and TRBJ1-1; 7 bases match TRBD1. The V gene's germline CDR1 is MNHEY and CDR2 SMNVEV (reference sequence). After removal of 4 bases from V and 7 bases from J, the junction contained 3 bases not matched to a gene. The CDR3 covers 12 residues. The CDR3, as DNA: TGTGCCAGCAGTTCAGGACAGGATGAAGCTTTCTTT. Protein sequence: CASSSGQDEAFF.

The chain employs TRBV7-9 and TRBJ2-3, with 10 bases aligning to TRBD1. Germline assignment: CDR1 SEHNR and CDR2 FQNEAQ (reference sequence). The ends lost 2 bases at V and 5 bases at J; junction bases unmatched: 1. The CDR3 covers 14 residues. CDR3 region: CASSLWTGGDTQYF. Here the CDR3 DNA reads TGTGCCAGCAGCTTATGGACAGGGGGAGATACGCAGTATTTT.

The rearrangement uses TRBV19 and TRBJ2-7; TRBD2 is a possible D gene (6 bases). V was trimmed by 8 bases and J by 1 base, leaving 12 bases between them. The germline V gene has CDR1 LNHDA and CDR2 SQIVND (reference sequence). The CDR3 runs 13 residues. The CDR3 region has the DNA TGTGCCAGTGGCCCACGGGGGTCCTACGAGCAGTACTTC. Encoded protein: CASGPRGSYEQYF.

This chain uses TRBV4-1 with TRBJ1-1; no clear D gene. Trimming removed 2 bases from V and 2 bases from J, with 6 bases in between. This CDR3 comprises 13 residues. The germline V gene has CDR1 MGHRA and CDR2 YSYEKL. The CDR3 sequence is CASSQKLNTEAFF. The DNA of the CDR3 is TGCGCCAGCAGCCAAAAGCTAAACACTGAAGCTTTCTTT.

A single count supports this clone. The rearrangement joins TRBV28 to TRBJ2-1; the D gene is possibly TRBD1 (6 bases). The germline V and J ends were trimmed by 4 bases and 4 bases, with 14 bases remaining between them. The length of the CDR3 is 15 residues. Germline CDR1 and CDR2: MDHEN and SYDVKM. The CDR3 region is CASSSSRGRYNEQFF. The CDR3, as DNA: TGTGCCAGCAGTTCAAGCAGGGGTAGGTACAATGAGCAGTTCTTC.